The 17 T cell receptor beta chains below all came from one sample that was sequenced in a study of T cell repertoires in cytomegalovirus infection. Their antigens remain unidentified. TCRdb reprocessed the reads with MiXCR, giving one entry per CDR3 protein. Counted here are hundreds of thousands of distinct CDR3 sequences, around a third occurring once; the ten biggest clones make up about 18%. This material consisted of cultured PBMCs, taken from culture after CMV antigen stimulation. These receptors were collected from a human donor in good health (CMV status not recorded). Some clones in this sample may be carry-over from other donors' samples.

This clonotype was seen a handful of times. The J gene is TRBJ2-5, the V gene TRBV11-2, with TRBD2 identical over 9 bases. Germline assignment: CDR1 SGHAT and CDR2 FQNNGV. CDR3 size: 15 residues. The ends lost 3 bases at V and 1 base at J; junction bases unmatched: 3. CDR3 coding DNA: TGTGCCAGCAGCTTGAGCGGGGGGCGCCAAGAGACCCAGTACTTC. It codes for CASSLSGGRQETQYF.

The V gene is TRBV6-1, the J gene TRBJ1-4; D is uncertain. Germline values: CDR1 MNHNS, CDR2 SASEGT. V was trimmed by 5 bases and J by 5 bases, leaving 15 bases between them. The CDR3 loop spans 15 amino acids. Written as DNA, the CDR3 is TGTGCCAGCAGTACAAAAACGGGGTCAAATGAAAAACTGTTTTTT. The encoded protein is CASSTKTGSNEKLFF.

This clonotype was picked up many times. The chain is built from TRBV7-2 and TRBJ1-1; unclear D gene. The CDR3 contains 13 residues. V was clipped by 4 bases and J by 5 bases, with 11 bases between them. Germline-derived CDR1 and CDR2 are SGHTA and FQGNSA. CDR3 sequence reads: CASSSGRGTEAFF. In nucleotides, the CDR3 is TGTGCCAGCAGCTCAGGCCGGGGAACTGAAGCTTTCTTT.

This chain uses TRBV5-1 with TRBJ2-5; 7 bases fit TRBD1. The germline gives CDR1 SGHRS, CDR2 YFSETQ. There are 13 residues in the CDR3. Trimming at V came to 6 bases and at J to 1 base, leaving 3 bases not matched to a gene. The CDR3 DNA follows: TGCGCCAGCAACACAGGGGCCCAAGAGACCCAGTACTTC. Amino acids: CASNTGAQETQYF.

This clonotype occurred a few times. This CDR3 reads CASSLSVTGGASPLHF. CDR3 DNA: TGTGCCAGCAGCTTATCCGTAACAGGGGGCGCTTCACCCCTCCACTTT. The chain has TRBV7-6 and TRBJ1-6; 9 nucleotides match TRBD1. The V segment lost 2 bases and the J segment 9 bases; nucleotides outside the gene matches: 8. Germline assignment: CDR1 SGHVS and CDR2 FNYEAQ. CDR3 length: 16 amino acids.

This clonotype was counted between two and nine times. The chain uses TRBV7-2 and TRBJ1-5; D is perhaps TRBD1 (5 bases). Germline assignment: CDR1 SGHTA and CDR2 FQGNSA. The V end was cut by 5 bases, the J end by 5 bases, with 10 bases between. The CDR3 is made up of 13 amino acids. CDR3 in DNA: TGTGCCAGCAGCGTCTCCAGGGATCAGCCCCAGCATTTT. Translation gives CASSVSRDQPQHF.

V gene TRBV6-1 combines with J gene TRBJ2-2; possibly TRBD1 for D (6 bases). The V and J ends lost 6 bases and 4 bases respectively, with 15 bases between them. The CDR3 covers 15 residues. The germline V gene has CDR1 MNHNS and CDR2 SASEGT. CDR3 nucleotide sequence: TGTGCCAGCAGACGGACTGGGACACTCACCGGGGAGCTGTTTTTT. It yields the protein CASRRTGTLTGELFF.

This CDR3 is CASSQLTGSYGYTF. The CDR3 nucleotides are TGCGCCAGCAGCCAATTGACAGGGTCCTATGGCTACACCTTC. This sequence joins TRBV4-3 and TRBJ1-2; 7 bases are shared with TRBD1. Germline-derived CDR1 and CDR2 are LGHNA and YSLEER. The ends lost 2 bases at V and 4 bases at J; junction bases unmatched: 4. The CDR3 is 14 amino acids.

This clonotype came up a few times. The chain recombines TRBV12-3 or TRBV12-4 with TRBJ2-3; weak D call: TRBD1 (5 bases). This CDR3 has 15 amino acids. The ends were cut back, 3 bases at V and 1 base at J, with 11 bases in the middle. CDR3 amino acids: CASSFRGPGTDTQYF. As DNA, the CDR3 is TGTGCCAGCAGTTTTAGGGGCCCTGGCACAGATACGCAGTATTTT.

A word on this clonotype: Because it lacks the conserved phenylalanine or tryptophan at the end, this CDR3 is likely a read error. This chain connects TRBV20-1 to TRBJ1-5, with D possibly being TRBD1 (6 bases). Looked up from germline, CDR1 is DFQATT and CDR2 is SNEGSKA (reference sequence). CDR3 size: 13 residues. The CDR3 reads CSAIGQFNHPQHL. The CDR3 DNA reads as TGCAGTGCGATCGGACAGTTCAATCACCCCCAGCATTTG.

At least ten counts were recorded for this clonotype. The rearrangement joins TRBV12-3 or TRBV12-4 to TRBJ1-2; D is unresolved. This CDR3 spans 14 amino acids. V was trimmed by 6 bases and J by 4 bases, leaving 15 bases between them. The CDR3 is CASRVGRTLYGYTF. In nucleotides, the CDR3 is TGTGCCAGCAGGGTCGGACGGACCCTCTATGGCTACACCTTC.

V usage is TRBV6-6 and J usage is TRBJ2-5; TRBD2 agrees at 12 bases. The CDR3 spans 18 residues. V lost 4 bases to trimming and J lost 5 bases; unmatched junction nucleotides: 14. Per germline, CDR1 MNHNY and CDR2 SVGAGI (reference sequence). CDR3 sequence (DNA): TGTGCCAGCAGTTTTGGACTAGCGGGAATGATCTGGCGGGAGACCCAGTACTTC. Its translation is CASSFGLAGMIWRETQYF.

V is TRBV11-2 and J is TRBJ1-1; D unresolved. CDR3 length: 14 residues. V lost 8 bases and J lost 0, with 13 bases in between. CDR1 SGHAT and CDR2 FQNNGV come from the germline V gene. The CDR3 spells CASGPTGLNTEAFF. DNA of the CDR3: TGTGCCAGCGGACCAACGGGATTGAACACTGAAGCTTTCTTT.

The CDR3 sequence is CASSRRDRALEAFF. CDR3 coding DNA: TGTGCCAGCAGTAGACGGGACAGGGCCCTTGAAGCTTTCTTT. This chain uses TRBV28 with TRBJ1-1, with 9 bases fitting TRBD1. The CDR3 covers 14 residues. V shed 5 bases, J shed 7 bases, and the junction held 8 bases outside the gene matches. Germline loops: CDR1 MDHEN, CDR2 SYDVKM.

The chain has TRBV20-1 and TRBJ1-2; the D gene is possibly TRBD1 (5 bases). The germline CDR1 and CDR2 sequences are DFQATT and SNEGSKA (reference sequence). V gave up 8 bases and J gave up 2 bases, with 9 bases separating them. The CDR3 is 11 amino acids. The CDR3 DNA follows: TGCAGTCTGACAGCAAACTATGGCTACACCTTC. This codes for CSLTANYGYTF.

This chain connects TRBV7-9 to TRBJ2-7; 7 nucleotides align to TRBD2. Looked up from germline, CDR1 is SEHNR and CDR2 is FQNEAQ (reference sequence). The CDR3 spans 13 residues. With V trimmed by 10 bases and J by 4 bases, 10 bases remained unmatched. Here the CDR3 reads CAIPGEGRYEQYF. CDR3 in DNA: TGTGCCATCCCGGGGGAGGGGAGGTACGAGCAGTACTTC.

This clonotype came up a few times. The gene calls are TRBV7-9 and TRBJ2-1; D is perhaps TRBD2 (6 bases). The CDR3 is 14 amino acids. Trimming removed 4 bases at V and 7 bases at J, with 14 bases between. Germline CDR1 and CDR2: SEHNR and FQNEAQ (reference sequence). CDR3 protein: CASSSGGSRNEQFF. DNA of the CDR3: TGTGCCAGCAGCTCCGGAGGGAGTCGAAATGAGCAGTTCTTC. Variable domain in full (rest from reference TRBV7-9 and TRBJ2-1): DTGVSQNPRHKITKRGQNVTFRCDPISEHNRLYWYRQTLGQGPEFLTYFQNEAQLEKSRLLSDRFSAERPKGSFSTLEIQRTEQGDSAMYLCASSSGGSRNEQFFGPGTRLTVL.